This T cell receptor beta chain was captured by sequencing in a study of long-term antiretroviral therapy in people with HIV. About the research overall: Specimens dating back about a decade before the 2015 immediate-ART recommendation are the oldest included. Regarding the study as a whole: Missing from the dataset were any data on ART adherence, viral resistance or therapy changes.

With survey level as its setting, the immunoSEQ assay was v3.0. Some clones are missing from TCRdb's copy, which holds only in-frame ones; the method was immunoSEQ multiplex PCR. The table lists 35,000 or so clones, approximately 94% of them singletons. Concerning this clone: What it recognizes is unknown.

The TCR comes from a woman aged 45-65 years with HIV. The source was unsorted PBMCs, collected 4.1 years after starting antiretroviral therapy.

The CDR3 DNA sequence: TGTGCCAGCAGCTTACAGGGAAGCTATAATTCACCCCTCCACTTT. Its protein is CASSLQGSYNSPLHF. The V and J genes are TRBV9 and TRBJ1-6; a weak D match, TRBD1 (6 bases). The CDR3 is 15 residues long. The V and J ends lost 4 bases and 3 bases respectively, with 11 bases between them. Germline assignment: CDR1 SGDLS and CDR2 YYNGEE.